This is a list of T cell receptor beta chains from one sample in a study of shared T cell receptors in the human thymus. The table came from immunoSEQ multiplex PCR; TCRdb's copy has only in-frame clones and leaves some out. The table has hundreds of thousands of clones, 87% seen once; the top ten hold about 0.0094%. In addition, the sample was reused for a study of human thymus T cells.

Sequenced sample: thymocytes. The receptors come from a boy less than two years old with a congenital heart defect. CDR3s include the opening cysteine and the closing phenylalanine or tryptophan. D genes are given only for firm matches. Size values are once, few and many counts, or a class for expanded clones, and some rows have none.

V gene: TRBV15; clone size: -; J gene: TRBJ2-7; D gene: -; CDR3 protein: CATSREERTAVSREQYF; CDR3 DNA: TGTGCCACCAGCAGAGAGGAAAGGACAGCGGTTTCGAGGGAGCAGTACTTC
V gene: TRBV5-1; clone size: -; J gene: TRBJ2-2; D gene: -; CDR3 protein: CASSLPPGYSTGELFF; CDR3 DNA: TGCGCCAGCAGCCTACCGCCGGGGTATTCCACCGGGGAGCTGTTTTTT
V gene: TRBV4-2; clone size: -; J gene: TRBJ2-7; D gene: -; CDR3 protein: CASSQERENYEQYF; CDR3 DNA: TGTGCCAGCAGCCAAGAACGGGAAAACTACGAGCAGTACTTC
V gene: TRBV4-3; clone size: -; J gene: TRBJ2-7; D gene: TRBD2; CDR3 protein: CASSQEMGLGPSGSGEQYF; CDR3 DNA: TGCGCCAGCAGCCAAGAAATGGGACTCGGGCCTAGCGGGAGCGGTGAGCAGTACTTC
V gene: TRBV6-5; clone size: -; J gene: TRBJ2-1; D gene: -; CDR3 protein: CASSVRVPYNEQFF; CDR3 DNA: TGTGCCAGCAGTGTCAGGGTCCCCTACAATGAGCAGTTCTTC
V gene: TRBV7-2; clone size: -; J gene: TRBJ2-5; D gene: TRBD2; CDR3 protein: CASSQRPSGGAPETQYF; CDR3 DNA: TGTGCCAGCAGCCAGCGGCCTAGCGGGGGGGCCCCCGAGACCCAGTACTTC
V gene: TRBV5-6; clone size: -; J gene: TRBJ2-7; D gene: TRBD1; CDR3 protein: CASSQGASDYEQYF; CDR3 DNA: TGTGCCAGCAGCCAGGGGGCGTCGGACTACGAGCAGTACTTC
V gene: TRBV27; clone size: -; J gene: TRBJ2-2; D gene: -; CDR3 protein: CASSIRAGVKSGELFF; CDR3 DNA: TGTGCCAGCAGTATTCGGGCAGGGGTTAAATCCGGGGAGCTGTTTTTT
V gene: TRBV10-2; clone size: -; J gene: TRBJ2-5; D gene: TRBD2; CDR3 protein: CASFSGLAGEETQYF; CDR3 DNA: TGCGCCAGCTTTTCGGGACTAGCGGGGGAAGAGACCCAGTACTTC
V gene: TRBV28; clone size: once; J gene: TRBJ1-2; D gene: TRBD1; CDR3 protein: CASSLGQGAYTF; CDR3 DNA: TGTGCCAGCAGTTTAGGGCAGGGGGCCTACACCTTC
V gene: TRBV19; clone size: few; J gene: TRBJ2-7; D gene: TRBD1; CDR3 protein: CASRVRQGPYEQYF; CDR3 DNA: TGTGCCAGTCGGGTTCGACAGGGACCCTACGAGCAGTACTTC
V gene: TRBV14; clone size: -; J gene: TRBJ2-7; D gene: TRBD1; CDR3 protein: CASSQQTRGQGSYEQYF; CDR3 DNA: TGTGCCAGCAGCCAGCAAACCCGAGGACAGGGCTCCTACGAGCAGTACTTC
V gene: TRBV6-1; clone size: -; J gene: TRBJ1-2; D gene: -; CDR3 protein: CASSALRGYTF; CDR3 DNA: TGTGCCAGCAGTGCCTTGCGTGGCTACACCTTC
V gene: TRBV5-6; clone size: -; J gene: TRBJ2-1; D gene: TRBD1; CDR3 protein: CASSSDSGGEQFF; CDR3 DNA: TGTGCCAGCAGCTCGGACTCAGGGGGTGAGCAGTTCTTC
V gene: TRBV19; clone size: -; J gene: TRBJ2-5; D gene: -; CDR3 protein: CASNDGNQETQYF; CDR3 DNA: TGTGCCAGTAATGACGGGAACCAAGAGACCCAGTACTTC
V gene: TRBV28; clone size: -; J gene: TRBJ1-2; D gene: TRBD1; CDR3 protein: CASNRGRGGYTF; CDR3 DNA: TGTGCCAGCAATAGGGGGCGGGGTGGCTACACCTTC
V gene: TRBV10-2; clone size: -; J gene: TRBJ2-3; D gene: -; CDR3 protein: CASSEARGFDTQYF; CDR3 DNA: TGCGCCAGCAGTGAAGCTAGGGGCTTTGATACGCAGTATTTT
V gene: TRBV29-1; clone size: -; J gene: TRBJ1-1; D gene: -; CDR3 protein: CSVEDPPTGNTEAFF; CDR3 DNA: TGCAGCGTTGAAGATCCCCCGACAGGGAACACTGAAGCTTTCTTT
V gene: TRBV11-2; clone size: few; J gene: TRBJ2-3; D gene: TRBD2; CDR3 protein: CASSPTSENGTDTQYF; CDR3 DNA: TGTGCCAGCAGCCCTACTAGCGAGAACGGCACAGATACGCAGTATTTT
V gene: TRBV5-6; clone size: -; J gene: TRBJ1-1; D gene: -; CDR3 protein: CASSLDSNTEAFF; CDR3 DNA: TGTGCCAGCAGCTTGGACAGCAACACTGAAGCTTTCTTT
V gene: TRBV9; clone size: -; J gene: TRBJ1-1; D gene: -; CDR3 protein: CASSGNTGLGGAFF; CDR3 DNA: TGTGCCAGCAGCGGAAATACAGGATTAGGAGGGGCTTTCTTT
V gene: TRBV15; clone size: -; J gene: TRBJ2-7; D gene: TRBD1; CDR3 protein: CATSRARTGVGNEQYF; CDR3 DNA: TGTGCCACCAGCAGAGCCCGGACAGGGGTAGGGAACGAGCAGTACTTC
V gene: TRBV11-2; clone size: -; J gene: TRBJ2-2; D gene: -; CDR3 protein: CASSFCQGGANLTGELFF; CDR3 DNA: TGTGCCAGCAGCTTTTGTCAAGGGGGTGCTAATTTGACCGGGGAGCTGTTTTTT
V gene: TRBV27; clone size: -; J gene: TRBJ1-1; D gene: TRBD1; CDR3 protein: CASSKDRGRQNTEAFF; CDR3 DNA: TGTGCCAGCAGTAAAGACAGGGGGCGGCAGAACACTGAAGCTTTCTTT
V gene: TRBV11-2; clone size: -; J gene: TRBJ2-1; D gene: -; CDR3 protein: CASSQPGGKYNEQFF; CDR3 DNA: TGTGCCAGCAGCCAGCCGGGGGGCAAATACAATGAGCAGTTCTTC
V gene: TRBV28; clone size: -; J gene: TRBJ1-3; D gene: -; CDR3 protein: CASTPGGGISGNTIYF; CDR3 DNA: TGTGCCAGCACTCCCGGTGGGGGGATATCTGGAAACACCATATATTTT
V gene: TRBV28; clone size: -; J gene: TRBJ1-6; D gene: TRBD1; CDR3 protein: CASSLSGTGVRNSPLHF; CDR3 DNA: TGTGCCAGCAGTTTATCCGGGACAGGGGTACGGAATTCACCCCTCCACTTT
V gene: TRBV9; clone size: -; J gene: TRBJ1-2; D gene: -; CDR3 protein: CASSPRGYGYTF; CDR3 DNA: TGTGCCAGCAGCCCCCGGGGCTATGGCTACACCTTC